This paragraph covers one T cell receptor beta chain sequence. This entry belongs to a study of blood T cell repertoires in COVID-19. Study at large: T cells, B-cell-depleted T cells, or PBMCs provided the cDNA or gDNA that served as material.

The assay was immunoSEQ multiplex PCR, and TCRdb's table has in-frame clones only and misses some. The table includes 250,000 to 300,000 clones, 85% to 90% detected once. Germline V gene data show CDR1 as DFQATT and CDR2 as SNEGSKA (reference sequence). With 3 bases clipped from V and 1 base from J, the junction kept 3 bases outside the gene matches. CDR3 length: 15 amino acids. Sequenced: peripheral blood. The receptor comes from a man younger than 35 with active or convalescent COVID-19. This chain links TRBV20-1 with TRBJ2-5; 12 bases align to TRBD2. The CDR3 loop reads CSASGLAGPQETQYF. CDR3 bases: TGCAGTGCTAGTGGACTAGCGGGACCCCAAGAGACCCAGTACTTC.